This TCR beta chain was sequenced during a study of cytomegalovirus exposure and HLA in healthy donors. Study conclusions and caveats: Accounts indicate the classifier identified cytomegalovirus status with strong specificity and sensitivity. TRBV6-2, TRBV6-3 and some other V segments were excluded as indistinguishable. When analyzed later, the rates of TCR association showed variation by HLA locus, with DRB1 the most and HLA-C the fewest.

Both 60 Vbeta primers and 13 Jbeta primers went into the PCR. TCRdb's table, derived via immunoSEQ multiplex PCR, lists solely in-frame clones and lacks some. The data contain about 99,000 clones, less than 85% of them singletons. As for this clone: Its target is unknown.

The germline V gene encodes CDR1 MDHEN and CDR2 SYDVKM. Trimming removed 10 bases from V and 0 bases from J, with 11 bases in between. CDR3 length: 13 amino acids. The gene calls are TRBV28 and TRBJ2-3; D call uncertain. The sequence derives from a woman aged 18-30 years in good health and CMV-seropositive. Sequenced material: PBMCs. The CDR3 loop reads CATRLLSTDTQYF. The CDR3 bases are TGTGCCACCAGGTTACTTAGCACAGATACGCAGTATTTT.